The present T cell receptor (beta chain) was sequenced within a study of T cell repertoires in cytomegalovirus infection. Unmatched junction bases numbered 5, after V lost 2 bases and J lost 6 bases. From germline, CDR1 is MGHDK and CDR2 SYGVNS. The CDR3 has 16 residues. Each CDR3 protein gets one entry after TCRdb re-called the reads with MiXCR. The table records about 310,000 distinct CDR3 sequences, around 9.1% of them present only once. This clonotype was detected many times. This clonotype was obtained from a human donor in good health (CMV status not recorded). Some clones in this sample may be carry-over from other donors' samples. The chain has TRBV25-1 and TRBJ1-6, with 9 bases fitting TRBD1. The sample comprised PBMCs. The CDR3 coding sequence is TGTGCCAGCAGTGAACTTAAGACAGGGGGTAATTCACCCCTCCACTTT. This encodes CASSELKTGGNSPLHF.